This TCR beta chain was sequenced during a study of glioma-infiltrating T cells. Study-level points and caveats: Tissue-blood divergence was below expectation in non-neoplastic patients, above in gliomas.

The iRepertoire nested amplicon-rescue multiplex PCR amplified TCR alpha and beta CDR3s from RNA. One-step reverse transcription and amplification started from roughly 100-400 ng of tissue mRNA or PBMC total RNA. TCRdb reprocessed the multiplex PCR reads via MiXCR and lists one record per CDR3 protein. The top ten clones hold 30% to 40% of a sample with about 1,800 distinct CDR3 sequences, around 27% of them seen once. Regarding this clonotype: The antigen is not known.

Unmatched junction bases numbered 7, after V lost 5 bases and J lost 2 bases. The CDR3 runs 14 residues. Germline CDR1 SQVTM, CDR2 ANQGSEA. This TCR came from a human donor with low-grade glioma or glioblastoma, undergoing nonglioma brain surgery, or in good health (not recorded which). Material: glioma tissue, nonneoplastic brain tissue, or PBMCs (not recorded which). The chain links TRBV29-1 to TRBJ2-7; the match to TRBD1 covers 9 bases. CDR3 coding DNA: TGCAGCGTTATACGGGACAGGGAACCCTACGAGCAGTACTTC. Amino acids: CSVIRDREPYEQYF.